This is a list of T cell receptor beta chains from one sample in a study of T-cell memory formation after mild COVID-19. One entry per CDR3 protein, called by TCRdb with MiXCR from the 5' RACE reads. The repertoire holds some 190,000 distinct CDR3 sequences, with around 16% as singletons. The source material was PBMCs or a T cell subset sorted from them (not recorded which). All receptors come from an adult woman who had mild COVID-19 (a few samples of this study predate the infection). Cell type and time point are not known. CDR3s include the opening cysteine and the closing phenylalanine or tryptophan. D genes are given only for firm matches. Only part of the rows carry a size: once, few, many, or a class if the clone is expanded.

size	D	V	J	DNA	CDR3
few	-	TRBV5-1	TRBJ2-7	TGCGCCAGCCGCCTAGGGCAAGCCGGATCCTACGAGCAGTACTTC	CASRLGQAGSYEQYF
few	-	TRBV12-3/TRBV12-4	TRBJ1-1	TGTGCCAGCAACTCCCCTCGGTCTGGCACTGAAGCTTTCTTT	CASNSPRSGTEAFF
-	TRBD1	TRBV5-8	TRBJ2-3	TGTGCCAGCAGCTTGGGGACAGGGGGCGTGGGCACAGATACGCAGTATTTT	CASSLGTGGVGTDTQYF
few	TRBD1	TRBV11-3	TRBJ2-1	TGTGCCAGCTCCAGAGGGGGGACAGGGAGGAATAATGAGCAGTTCTTC	CASSRGGTGRNNEQFF
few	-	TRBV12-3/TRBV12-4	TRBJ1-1	TGTGCCAGCAGCAAACAGGAGCTTAACACTGAAGCTTTCTTT	CASSKQELNTEAFF
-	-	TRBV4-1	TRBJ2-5	TGCGCCAGCAGCCAAGTCATTCTAGCGCGTGAGACCCAGTACTTC	CASSQVILARETQYF
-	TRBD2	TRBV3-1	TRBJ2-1	TGTGCCAGCAGCCATAGTAGCGGGGGGAGCGGTGAGCAGTTCTTC	CASSHSSGGSGEQFF
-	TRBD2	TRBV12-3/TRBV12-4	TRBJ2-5	TGTGCCAGCAGTCCGTCTAGCGGGGGGGCCCAAGAGACCCAGTACTTC	CASSPSSGGAQETQYF
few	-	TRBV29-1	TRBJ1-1	TGCAGCGTTGGGGACCTAGAAGCTTTCTTT	CSVGDLEAFF
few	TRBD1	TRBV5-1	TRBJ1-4	TGCGCCAGCAGCTTCCGAGGAGGGGGCGGGGGTGAAAAACTGTTTTTT	CASSFRGGGGGEKLFF
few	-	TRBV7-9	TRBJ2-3	TGTGCCAGCAGCTTACACGGACTAACCCCTAGCACAGATACGCAGTATTTT	CASSLHGLTPSTDTQYF
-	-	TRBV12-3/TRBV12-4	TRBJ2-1	TGTGCCAGCAGTTTAGGGGCACTAGCCCCCCGGAATGAGCAGTTCTTC	CASSLGALAPRNEQFF
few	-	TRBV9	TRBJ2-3	TGTGCCAGCAGCGTAGGACCTAGCACAGATACGCAGTATTTT	CASSVGPSTDTQYF
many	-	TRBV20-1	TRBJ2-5	TGCAGTGCTCCCCTCTACCTCGGAGAGACCCAGTACTTC	CSAPLYLGETQYF
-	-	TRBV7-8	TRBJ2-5	TGTGCCAGTGCTCAGGAGACCCAGTACTTC	CASAQETQYF
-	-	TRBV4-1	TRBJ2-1	TGCGCCAGCAGCCTTCGGATCCTGGAAAACAATGAGCAGTTCTTC	CASSLRILENNEQFF
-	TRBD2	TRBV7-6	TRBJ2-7	TGTGCCAGCAGCTGGGGACTAGCGGGCTCCGAGCAGTACTTC	CASSWGLAGSEQYF
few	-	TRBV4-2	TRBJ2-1	TGTGCCAGCAGCCAAGATCGGAATTTGGGGGAGCAGTTCTTC	CASSQDRNLGEQFF
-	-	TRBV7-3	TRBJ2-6	TGTGCCAGCAGCTTAACAGGTTGGGGGGCCGGGGCCAACGTCCTGACTTTC	CASSLTGWGAGANVLTF
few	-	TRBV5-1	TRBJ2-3	TGCGCCAGCAGCTTCGGACAAGTGTCCACAGATACGCAGTATTTT	CASSFGQVSTDTQYF
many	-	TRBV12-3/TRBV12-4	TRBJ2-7	TGTGCCAGCAGTCGGGACTACGAGCAGTACTTC	CASSRDYEQYF
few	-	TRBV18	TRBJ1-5	TGTGCCAGCTCACGAACGGACGGCCTGGGTAATCAGCCCCAGCATTTT	CASSRTDGLGNQPQHF
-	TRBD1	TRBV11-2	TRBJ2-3	TGTGCCAGCAGCTTTCAGGGACAGGGAATAGATACGCAGTATTTT	CASSFQGQGIDTQYF
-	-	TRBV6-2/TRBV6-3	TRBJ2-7	TGTGCCAGCAGAGATCTAGCGAATAAAGGGTCCTACGAGCAGTACTTC	CASRDLANKGSYEQYF
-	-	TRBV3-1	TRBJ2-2	TGTGCCAGCAGCCAATGGGGCATTAACACCGGGGAGCTGTTTTTT	CASSQWGINTGELFF
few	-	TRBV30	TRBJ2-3	TGTGCCTGGATATCCAGGGGTAGAGATACGCAGTATTTT	CAWISRGRDTQYF
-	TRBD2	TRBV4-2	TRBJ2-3	TGTGCCAGCAGCCAAGAGGGTAGCGGGGATACGCAGTATTTT	CASSQEGSGDTQYF
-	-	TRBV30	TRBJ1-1	TGTGCCTGGGCAATCAGAACAGCTGGGGGCACTGAAGCTTTCTTT	CAWAIRTAGGTEAFF
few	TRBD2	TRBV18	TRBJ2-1	TGTGCCAGCTCACCCGGGACTAGCCGTGAGCAGTTCTTC	CASSPGTSREQFF
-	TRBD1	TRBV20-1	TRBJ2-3	TGCAGTGCTACCCCCCCGACAGGGGGCGCAGATACGCAGTATTTT	CSATPPTGGADTQYF
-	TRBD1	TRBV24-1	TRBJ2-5	TGTGCCACCAGTGCTTTGACAGGGGGTAGGGAGACCCAGTACTTC	CATSALTGGRETQYF
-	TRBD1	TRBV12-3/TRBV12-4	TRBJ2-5	TGTGCCAGCAGTACTGGGACAGGGCACCAAGAGACCCAGTACTTC	CASSTGTGHQETQYF
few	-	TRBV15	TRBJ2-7	TGTGCCACCAGCAGAGAGAGGACTCTTCCCTACGAGCAGTACTTC	CATSRERTLPYEQYF
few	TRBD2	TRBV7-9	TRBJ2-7	TGTGCCAGCAGCCTCCGGGGAGGGGTGGCCTACGAGCAGTACTTC	CASSLRGGVAYEQYF
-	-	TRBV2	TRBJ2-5	TGTGCCAGCAGTGAAGAGACGCTGGCCCAGTACTTC	CASSEETLAQYF
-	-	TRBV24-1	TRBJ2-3	TGTGCCACCAGTGACCGTGGGACAACCAGTAGCACAGATACGCAGTATTTT	CATSDRGTTSSTDTQYF
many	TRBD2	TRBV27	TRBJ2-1	TGTGCCAGCAGTCGTTCCGGGACTAGTTCCTACAATGAGCAGTTCTTC	CASSRSGTSSYNEQFF
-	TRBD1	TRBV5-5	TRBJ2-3	TGTGCCAGCAGCCCCGGGACAGTAATCACAGATACGCAGTATTTT	CASSPGTVITDTQYF
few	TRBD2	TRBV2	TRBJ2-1	TGTGCCAGCAGTTTCACTAGCGTCACCAACAATGAGCAGTTCTTC	CASSFTSVTNNEQFF
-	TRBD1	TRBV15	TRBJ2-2	TGTGCCACCAGCGGACCGGGACAGGGGATTGAAAAAACCGGGGAGCTGTTTTTT	CATSGPGQGIEKTGELFF
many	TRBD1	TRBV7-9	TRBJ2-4	TGTGCCAGCAGCTTAGGGGACAGTCGAAACATTCAGTACTTC	CASSLGDSRNIQYF
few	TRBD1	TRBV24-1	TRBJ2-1	TGTGCCACCAGTGATTCCGCTCCAGGGGGCAGATACAATGAGCAGTTCTTC	CATSDSAPGGRYNEQFF
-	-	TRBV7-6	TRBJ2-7	TGTGCCAGCAGGCGGGACAGCCACTCCTACGAGCAGTACTTC	CASRRDSHSYEQYF
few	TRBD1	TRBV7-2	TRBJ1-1	TGTGCCAGCAGCTACCGACAGGGCACTGAAGCTTTCTTT	CASSYRQGTEAFF
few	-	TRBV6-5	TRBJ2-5	TGTGCCAGCAGTTACACCCTAGGCCAGGGGAACCAGTACTTC	CASSYTLGQGNQYF
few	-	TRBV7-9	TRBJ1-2	TGTGCCAGCGGCGGGGGTATCAGCTATGGCTACACCTTC	CASGGGISYGYTF
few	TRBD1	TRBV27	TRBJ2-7	TGTGCCAGCAGTTCAGCACCGGGACAGGGGTACGAGCAGTACTTC	CASSSAPGQGYEQYF
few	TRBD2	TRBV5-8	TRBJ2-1	TGTGCCAGCAGCTTTTCACGGACTAGCGGCTACAATGAGCAGTTCTTC	CASSFSRTSGYNEQFF
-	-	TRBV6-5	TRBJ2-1	TGTGCCAGCAATACAGCCGGTGGCAATGAGCAGTTCTTC	CASNTAGGNEQFF
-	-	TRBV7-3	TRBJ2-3	TGTGCCACCCAAAGGACGGTGGCAGATACGCAGTATTTT	CATQRTVADTQYF
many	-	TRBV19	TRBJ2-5	TGTGCCAGTAGTATACAGGCGGGAGAGACCCAGTACTTC	CASSIQAGETQYF
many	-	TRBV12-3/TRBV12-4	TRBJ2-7	TGTGCCAGCAGTTCTAGCGACTTCTACGAGCAGTACTTC	CASSSSDFYEQYF
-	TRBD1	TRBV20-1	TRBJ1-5	TGCAGTGCTAGAGCGGGCAGGGGGTATTATCAGCCCCAGCATTTT	CSARAGRGYYQPQHF
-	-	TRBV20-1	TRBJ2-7	TGCAGTGCACCGGGGCATTCGTCCTACGAGCAGTACTTC	CSAPGHSSYEQYF
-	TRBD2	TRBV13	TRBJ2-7	TGTGCCAGCAGCCTAGAGGCGGGAGGGGAGCAGTACTTC	CASSLEAGGEQYF
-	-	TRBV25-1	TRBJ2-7	TGTGCCAGCAGTGAAGCGGGGCGCTCCTACGAGCAGTACTTC	CASSEAGRSYEQYF
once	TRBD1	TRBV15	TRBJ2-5	TGTGCCACCAGCAGAGAACAGGGGGTGGAAGAGACCCAGTACTTC	CATSREQGVEETQYF
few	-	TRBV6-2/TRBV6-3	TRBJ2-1	TGTGCCAGCCGTCTTAGCACCTACAATGAGCAGTTCTTC	CASRLSTYNEQFF
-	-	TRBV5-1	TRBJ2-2	TGCGCCAGCAGCCGCGGGACACCAAACACCGGGGAGCTGTTTTTT	CASSRGTPNTGELFF
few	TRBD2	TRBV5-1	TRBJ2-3	TGCGCCAGCAGCGGATTCGGGACTAGCGGGAGGCTGTACACAGATACGCAGTATTTT	CASSGFGTSGRLYTDTQYF